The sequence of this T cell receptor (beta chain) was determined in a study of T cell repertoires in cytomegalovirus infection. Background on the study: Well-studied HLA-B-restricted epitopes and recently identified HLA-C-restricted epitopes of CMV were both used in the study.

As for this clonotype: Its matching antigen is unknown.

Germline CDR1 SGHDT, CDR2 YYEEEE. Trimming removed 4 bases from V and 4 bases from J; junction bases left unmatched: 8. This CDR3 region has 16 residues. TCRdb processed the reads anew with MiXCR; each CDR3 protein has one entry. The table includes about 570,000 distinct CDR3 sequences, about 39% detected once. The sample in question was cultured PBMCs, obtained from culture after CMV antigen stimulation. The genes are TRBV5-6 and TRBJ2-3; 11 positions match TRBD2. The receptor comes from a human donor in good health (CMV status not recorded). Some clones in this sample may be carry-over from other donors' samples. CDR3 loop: CASSQTGLADSDTQYF. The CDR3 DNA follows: TGTGCCAGCAGCCAGACGGGACTAGCGGATTCAGATACGCAGTATTTT.